This TCR beta chain emerged from a study of response to subunit inactivated influenza vaccine. Study-wide results and limits: Authors suggested each seasonal flu vaccination may recruit only limited numbers of new T cells.

This clonotype was picked up a small number of times. The antigen remains unidentified. TCRdb analysed the RT-PCR reads with MiXCR anew, one entry per CDR3 protein. Among about 500,000 distinct CDR3 sequences listed, approximately 17% were seen once. Specimen: CD4+ T cells sorted from PBMCs, collected around 25 months after vaccination. The receptor comes from a man aged 45 to 70 who received an inactivated influenza vaccine.

CDR3 loop: CASRRYAVYNEQFF. Here the CDR3 DNA reads TGTGCCAGCAGGAGGTACGCGGTATACAATGAGCAGTTCTTC. J is TRBJ2-1 and V is TRBV2; D gene unclear. V dropped 6 bases and J dropped 4 bases, with 13 bases sitting between them. Germline CDR1 and CDR2: SNHLY and FYNNEI. This CDR3 region has 14 residues.